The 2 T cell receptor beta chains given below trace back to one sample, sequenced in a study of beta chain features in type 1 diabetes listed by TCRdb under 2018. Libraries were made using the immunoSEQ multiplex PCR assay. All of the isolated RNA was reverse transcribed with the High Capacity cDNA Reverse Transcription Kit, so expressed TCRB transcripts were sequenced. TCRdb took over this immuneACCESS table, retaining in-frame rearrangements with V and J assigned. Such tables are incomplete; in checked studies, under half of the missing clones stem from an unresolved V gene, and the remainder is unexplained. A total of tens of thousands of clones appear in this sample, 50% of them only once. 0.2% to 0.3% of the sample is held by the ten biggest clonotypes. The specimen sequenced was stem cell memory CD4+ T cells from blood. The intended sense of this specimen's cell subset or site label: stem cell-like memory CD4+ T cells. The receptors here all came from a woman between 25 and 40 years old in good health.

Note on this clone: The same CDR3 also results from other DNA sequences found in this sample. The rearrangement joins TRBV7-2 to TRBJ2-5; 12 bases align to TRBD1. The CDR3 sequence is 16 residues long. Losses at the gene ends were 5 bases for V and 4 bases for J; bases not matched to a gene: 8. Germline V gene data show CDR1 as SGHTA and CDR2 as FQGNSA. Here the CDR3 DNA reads TGTGCCAGCAGCGTCTCCGGGACAGGGGGCGGAGAGACCCAGTACTTC. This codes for CASSVSGTGGGETQYF.

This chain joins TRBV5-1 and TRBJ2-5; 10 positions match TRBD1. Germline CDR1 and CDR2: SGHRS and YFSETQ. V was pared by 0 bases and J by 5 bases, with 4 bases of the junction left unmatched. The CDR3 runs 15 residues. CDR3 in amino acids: CASSLGQGAMETQYF. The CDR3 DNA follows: TGCGCCAGCAGCTTGGGACAGGGGGCAATGGAGACCCAGTACTTC.